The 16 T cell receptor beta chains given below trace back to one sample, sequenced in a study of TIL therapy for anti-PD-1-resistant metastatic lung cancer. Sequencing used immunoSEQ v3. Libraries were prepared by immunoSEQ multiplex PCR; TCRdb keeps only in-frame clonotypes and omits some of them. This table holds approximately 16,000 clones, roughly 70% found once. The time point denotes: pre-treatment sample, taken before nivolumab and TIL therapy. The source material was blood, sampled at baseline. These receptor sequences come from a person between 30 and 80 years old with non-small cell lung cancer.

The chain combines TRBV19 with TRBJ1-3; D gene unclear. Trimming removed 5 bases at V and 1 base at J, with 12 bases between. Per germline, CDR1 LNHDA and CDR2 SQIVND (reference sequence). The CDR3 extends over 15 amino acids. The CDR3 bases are TGTGCCAGTAGTTGGGCTGCGAGTTCTGGAAACACCATATATTTT. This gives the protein CASSWAASSGNTIYF.

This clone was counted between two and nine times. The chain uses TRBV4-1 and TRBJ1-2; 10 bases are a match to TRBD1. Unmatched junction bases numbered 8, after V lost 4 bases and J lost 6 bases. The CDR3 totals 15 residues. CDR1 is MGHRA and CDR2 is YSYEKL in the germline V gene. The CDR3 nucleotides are TGCGCCAGCAGCCGCGGCGGGACAGGGGCTGATGGCTACACCTTC. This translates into CASSRGGTGADGYTF.

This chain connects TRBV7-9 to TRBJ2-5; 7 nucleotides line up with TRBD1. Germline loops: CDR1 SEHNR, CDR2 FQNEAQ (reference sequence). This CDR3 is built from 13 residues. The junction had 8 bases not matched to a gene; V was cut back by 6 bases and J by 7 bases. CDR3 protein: CASSFDRDGTQYF. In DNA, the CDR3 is TGTGCCAGCAGTTTTGACAGGGATGGGACCCAGTACTTC.

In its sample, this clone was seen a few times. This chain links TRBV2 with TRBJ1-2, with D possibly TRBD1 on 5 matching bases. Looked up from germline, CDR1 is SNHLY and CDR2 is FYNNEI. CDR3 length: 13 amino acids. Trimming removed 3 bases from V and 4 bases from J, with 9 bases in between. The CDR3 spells CASSDLGTYGYTF. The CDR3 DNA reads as TGTGCCAGCAGTGATTTGGGGACCTATGGCTACACCTTC.

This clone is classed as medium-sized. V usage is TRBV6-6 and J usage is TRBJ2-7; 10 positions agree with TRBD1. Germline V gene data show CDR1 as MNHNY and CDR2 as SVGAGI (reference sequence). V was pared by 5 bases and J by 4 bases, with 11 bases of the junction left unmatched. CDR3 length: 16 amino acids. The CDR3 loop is CASSAGQGTESYEQYF. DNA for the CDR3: TGTGCCAGCAGTGCGGGACAGGGGACGGAAAGTTACGAGCAGTACTTC.

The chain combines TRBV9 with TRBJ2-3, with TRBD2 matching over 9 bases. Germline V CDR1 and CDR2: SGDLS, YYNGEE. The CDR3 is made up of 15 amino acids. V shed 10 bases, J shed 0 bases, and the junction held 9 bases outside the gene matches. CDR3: CAASRSGGSTDTQYF. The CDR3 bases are TGTGCCGCAAGTCGTAGCGGGGGAAGCACAGATACGCAGTATTTT.

The CDR3 sequence is CASSLAGTGGYYEQYF. The CDR3 DNA reads TGTGCCAGCAGCTTAGCCGGCACAGGGGGATACTACGAGCAGTACTTC. The chain links TRBV7-2 to TRBJ2-7; 8 nucleotides match TRBD1. CDR1 SGHTA and CDR2 FQGNSA come from the germline V gene. This CDR3 has 16 amino acids. V shed 0 bases and J 3 bases; nucleotides not matched to a gene: 7.

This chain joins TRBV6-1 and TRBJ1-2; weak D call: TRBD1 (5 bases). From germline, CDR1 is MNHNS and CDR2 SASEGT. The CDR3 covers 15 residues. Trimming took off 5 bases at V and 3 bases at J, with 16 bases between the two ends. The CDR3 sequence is CASSPYRPQDYGYTF. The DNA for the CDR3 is TGTGCCAGCAGTCCGTACAGGCCTCAAGACTATGGCTACACCTTC.

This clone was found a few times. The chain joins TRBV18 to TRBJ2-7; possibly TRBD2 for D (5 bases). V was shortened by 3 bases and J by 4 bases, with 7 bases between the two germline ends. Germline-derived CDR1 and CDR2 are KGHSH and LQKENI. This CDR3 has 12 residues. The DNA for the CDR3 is TGTGCCAGCTCACCCGGGGAGTACGAGCAGTACTTC. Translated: CASSPGEYEQYF.

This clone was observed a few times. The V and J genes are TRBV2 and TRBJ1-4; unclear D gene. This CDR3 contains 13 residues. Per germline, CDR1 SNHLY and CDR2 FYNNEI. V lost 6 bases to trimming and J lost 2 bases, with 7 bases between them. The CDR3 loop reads CASRVSTNEKLFF. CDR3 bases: TGTGCCAGCAGGGTCTCCACTAATGAAAAACTGTTTTTT.

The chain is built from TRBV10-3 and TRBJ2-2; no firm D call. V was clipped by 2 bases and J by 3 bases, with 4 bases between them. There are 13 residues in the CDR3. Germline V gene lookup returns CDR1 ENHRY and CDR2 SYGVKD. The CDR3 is CAISERYTGELFF. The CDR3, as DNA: TGTGCCATCAGTGAGCGGTACACCGGGGAGCTGTTTTTT.

This CDR3 reads CATSSEMAPGPRNIQYF. CDR3 DNA: TGTGCCACCAGCAGCGAGATGGCTCCGGGACCACGAAACATTCAGTACTTC. The chain couples TRBV15 to TRBJ2-4; D possibly matches TRBD1 or TRBD2 (5 bases each). The CDR3 length is 17 residues. CDR1 is LNHNV and CDR2 is YYDKDF in the germline V gene (reference sequence). The germline V and J ends were trimmed by 3 bases and 6 bases, with 21 bases remaining between them.

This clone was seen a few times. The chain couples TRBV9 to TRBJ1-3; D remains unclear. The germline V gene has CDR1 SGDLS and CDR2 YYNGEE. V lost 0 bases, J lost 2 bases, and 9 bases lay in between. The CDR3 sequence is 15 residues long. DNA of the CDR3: TGTGCCAGCAGCGTAGGGTCCGGTACTGGAAACACCATATATTTT. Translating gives CASSVGSGTGNTIYF. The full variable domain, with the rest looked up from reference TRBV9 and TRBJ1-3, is DSGVTQTPKHLITATGQRVTLRCSPRSGDLSVYWYQQSLDQGLQFLIQYYNGEERAKGNILERFSAQQFPDLHSELNLSSLELGDSALYFCASSVGSGTGNTIYFGEGSWLTVV.

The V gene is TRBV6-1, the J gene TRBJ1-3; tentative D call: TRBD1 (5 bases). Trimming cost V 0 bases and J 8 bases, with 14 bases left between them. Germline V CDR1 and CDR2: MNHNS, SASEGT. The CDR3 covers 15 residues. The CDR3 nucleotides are TGTGCCAGCAGTGAAGCGCCCCAGGGAGTACACACCATATATTTT. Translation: CASSEAPQGVHTIYF.

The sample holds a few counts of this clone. CDR3 amino acids: CAITGAGTPSSYNEQFF. The CDR3 nucleotides are TGTGCCATCACAGGGGCCGGGACTCCGAGCTCCTACAATGAGCAGTTCTTC. V usage is TRBV28 and J usage is TRBJ2-1, with a tentative D call TRBD1 (7 bases). The CDR3 is 17 amino acids. Looked up from germline, CDR1 is MDHEN and CDR2 is SYDVKM. Between the trimmed V and J ends, which lost 10 bases and 0 bases, there was a span of 22 bases.

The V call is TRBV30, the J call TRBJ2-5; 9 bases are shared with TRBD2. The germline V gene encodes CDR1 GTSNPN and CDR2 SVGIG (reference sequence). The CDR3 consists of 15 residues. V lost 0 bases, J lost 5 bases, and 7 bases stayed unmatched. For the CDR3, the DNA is TGTGCCTGGAGTGTAAAGGCTAGCGGGGTGGAGACCCAGTACTTC. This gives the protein CAWSVKASGVETQYF.